This TCR beta chain emerged from a study of blood T cell repertoires in COVID-19. Study context: Samples came from the United States, Italy and Spain, spanning acute and convalescent COVID-19. T cells, B-cell-depleted T cells, or PBMCs provided the cDNA or gDNA that served as material.

The CDR3 extends over 15 amino acids. Per germline, CDR1 SNHLY and CDR2 FYNNEI. Deletions cut 6 bases from V and 1 base from J, with 12 bases between. Data came from immunoSEQ multiplex PCR; TCRdb stores just in-frame clones and leaves some out. There are approximately 260,000 clones in the sample; around 90% occur only once, and 2% to 2.5% lies in the top ten. What was sequenced was peripheral blood. This chain links TRBV2 with TRBJ2-2, with D possibly being TRBD1 (6 bases). The TCR sequence derives from a man aged 45 to 65 with acute or convalescent COVID-19. The CDR3 loop reads CASRGETGNTGELFF. The DNA for the CDR3 is TGTGCCAGCAGGGGGGAGACAGGGAACACCGGGGAGCTGTTTTTT.